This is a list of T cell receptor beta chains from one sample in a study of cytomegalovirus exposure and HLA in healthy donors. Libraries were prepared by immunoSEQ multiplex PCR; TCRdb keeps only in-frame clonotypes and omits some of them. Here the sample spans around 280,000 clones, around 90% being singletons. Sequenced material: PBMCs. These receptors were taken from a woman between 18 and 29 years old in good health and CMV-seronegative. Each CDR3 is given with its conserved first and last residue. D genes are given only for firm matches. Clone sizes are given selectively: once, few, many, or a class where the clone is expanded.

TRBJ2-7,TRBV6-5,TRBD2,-,TGTGCCAGCAGTTACTCCGGGGGGACCTATTACGAGCAGTACTTC,CASSYSGGTYYEQYF
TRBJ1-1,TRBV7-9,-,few,TGTGCCAGCAGCTTAGACGGGGAACTGGGGAACACTGAAGCTTTCTTT,CASSLDGELGNTEAFF
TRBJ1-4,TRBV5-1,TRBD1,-,TGCGCCAGCAGCCCGCCCAGGGGGCAGGTGAATGAAAAACTGTTTTTT,CASSPPRGQVNEKLFF
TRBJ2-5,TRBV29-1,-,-,TGCAGCGTTGTGGAGGGAACAGGGAGGGCTTTCCAAGAGACCCAGTACTTC,CSVVEGTGRAFQETQYF
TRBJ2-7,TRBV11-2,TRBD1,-,TGTGCCAGCAGTACCGGGACAGGGGGATTCGAGCAGTACTTC,CASSTGTGGFEQYF
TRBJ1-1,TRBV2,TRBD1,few,TGTGCCAGCAGTCGGGACAGGGGGCTGAATGAAGCTTTCTTT,CASSRDRGLNEAFF
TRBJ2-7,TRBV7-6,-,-,TGTGCCAGCAGCGTCACTAGCACCGGCTCCTACGAGCAGTACTTC,CASSVTSTGSYEQYF
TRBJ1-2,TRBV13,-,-,TGTGCCAGCAGCGCTTCTTTACGGGGCGGGAGCTATGGCTACACCTTC,CASSASLRGGSYGYTF
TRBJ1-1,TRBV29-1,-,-,TGCAGCGTTGAAAAGGGAGGCACTGAAGCTTTCTTT,CSVEKGGTEAFF
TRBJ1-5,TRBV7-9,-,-,TGTGCCAGCAGTCTGACCGGAGGCAATCAGCCCCAGCATTTT,CASSLTGGNQPQHF
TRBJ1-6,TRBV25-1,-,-,TGTGCCAGCAGTGATCGGACATGGGGTTCACCCCTCCACTTT,CASSDRTWGSPLHF
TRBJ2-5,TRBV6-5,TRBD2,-,TGTGCCAGCAGGGCGGGGACTAGGGGGGGAGAGACCCAGTACTTC,CASRAGTRGGETQYF
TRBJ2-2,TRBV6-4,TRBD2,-,TGTGCCAGCAGTGAACTAGCGGTGAACACCGGGGAGCTGTTTTTT,CASSELAVNTGELFF
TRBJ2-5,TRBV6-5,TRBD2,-,TGTGCCAGCAGTTACTCGGGGGGGATCTTCCAAGAGACCCAGTACTTC,CASSYSGGIFQETQYF
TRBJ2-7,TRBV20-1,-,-,TGCAGTGCTAGTGGAGAGGGAGAGCAGTACTTC,CSASGEGEQYF
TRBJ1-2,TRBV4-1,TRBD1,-,TGCGCCAGCAGCCAACCCAGGACAGGGAGGGATGGCTACACCTTC,CASSQPRTGRDGYTF
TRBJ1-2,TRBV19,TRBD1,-,TGTGCCAGTAGTATCGACACGGAGGGGGCCCGGAGTCTCTATGGCTACACCTTC,CASSIDTEGARSLYGYTF
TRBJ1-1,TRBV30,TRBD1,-,TGTGCCTGGAGTCGGACAGGGGGGAACACTGAAGCTTTCTTT,CAWSRTGGNTEAFF
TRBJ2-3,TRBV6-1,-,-,TGTGCCAGCAGTGAAGCCGGGAAGGATACGCAGTATTTT,CASSEAGKDTQYF
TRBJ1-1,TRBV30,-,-,TGTGCCTGGAGTGTCGGGGGGAACACTGAAGCTTTCTTT,CAWSVGGNTEAFF
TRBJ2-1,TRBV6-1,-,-,TGTGCCAGCAGCTCCAGGGAGGTACTTGTCGAGCAGTTCTTC,CASSSREVLVEQFF
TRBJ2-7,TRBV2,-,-,TGTGCCAGCAGTGGAGTTTACGAGCAGTACTTC,CASSGVYEQYF
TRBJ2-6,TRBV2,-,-,TGTGCCAGCAGTGCAGGTGCTGGGGCCAACGTCCTGACTTTC,CASSAGAGANVLTF
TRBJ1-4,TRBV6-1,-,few,TGTGCCAGCAGTGAAGTGGCAGGGGCAAATGAAAAACTGTTTTTT,CASSEVAGANEKLFF
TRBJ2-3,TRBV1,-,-,TGCACCAGCAGCCAAAGCTCCGGGACAGGGTCTGTTGATACGCAGTATTTT,CTSSQSSGTGSVDTQYF
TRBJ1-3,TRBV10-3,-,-,TGTGCCACACGGGGGGGGGTTTCTGGAAACACCATATATTTT,CATRGGVSGNTIYF
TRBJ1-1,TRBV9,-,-,TGTGCCAGCAGCGCCGGGGAAACTGAAGCTTTCTTT,CASSAGETEAFF
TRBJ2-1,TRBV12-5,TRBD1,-,TGTGCTAGTGGTTTGGGACAGGGTATGGGGAATGAGCAGTTCTTC,CASGLGQGMGNEQFF
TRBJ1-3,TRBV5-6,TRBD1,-,TGTGCCAGCAGCACCCGAGGACAGGGGGTGTATCGGGCTGGAAACACCATATATTTT,CASSTRGQGVYRAGNTIYF
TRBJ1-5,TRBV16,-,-,TGTGCCAGCAGCCAACGGAGAGATGCCAATCAGCCCCAGCATTTT,CASSQRRDANQPQHF
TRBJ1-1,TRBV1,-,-,TGCACCAGCAGCCAAGACCCCAGGGGGGACACTGAAGCTTTCTTT,CTSSQDPRGDTEAFF
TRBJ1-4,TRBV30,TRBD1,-,TGTGCCTGGAGTGGACTGGACAGGGGATATGAAAAACTGTTTTTT,CAWSGLDRGYEKLFF
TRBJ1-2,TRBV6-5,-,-,TGTGCCACGACCGGGGGGGGATTATATGGCTACACCTTC,CATTGGGLYGYTF
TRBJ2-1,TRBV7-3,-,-,TGTGCCAGCAGCATAGGAGGGGTAAATGAGCAGTTCTTC,CASSIGGVNEQFF
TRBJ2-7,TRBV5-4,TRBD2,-,TGTGCCAGCAGCCCACCCTTAGGCGGGGGGGCCCGCGAGCAGTACTTC,CASSPPLGGGAREQYF
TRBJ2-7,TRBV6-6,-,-,TGTGCCAGCAGTTATTCGGCAGGGAAAACTCGCGAGCAGTACTTC,CASSYSAGKTREQYF
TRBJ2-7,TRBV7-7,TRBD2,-,TGTGCCAGCAGCCTAGGGATCAGCGGGGGGGCTTTTACCTACGAGCAGTACTTC,CASSLGISGGAFTYEQYF
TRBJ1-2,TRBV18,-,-,TGTGCCAGCTCACCGGCGACAGCCCAGGACTATGGCTACACCTTC,CASSPATAQDYGYTF
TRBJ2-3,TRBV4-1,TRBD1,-,TGCGCCAGCAGCCCTACGAGGTCCGCTGGTAGGGGGCCTCCAGATACGCAGTATTTT,CASSPTRSAGRGPPDTQYF
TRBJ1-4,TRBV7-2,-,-,TGTGCCAGCAGCTTAGTTGCGAGCGGGGGAAGGAAGAATGAAAAACTGTTTTTT,CASSLVASGGRKNEKLFF
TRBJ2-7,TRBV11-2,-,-,TGTGCCAGCAGCTTAAGGGGATCCTACGAGCAGTACTTC,CASSLRGSYEQYF
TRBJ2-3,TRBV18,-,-,TGTGCCAGTTCGACTAGCACAGATACGCAGTATTTT,CASSTSTDTQYF
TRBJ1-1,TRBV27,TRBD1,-,TGTGCCAGCATCGAGACCAGGGGGCACCCGACGCTAGACACTGAAGCTTTCTTT,CASIETRGHPTLDTEAFF
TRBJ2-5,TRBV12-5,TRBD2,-,TGTGCTAGTGGTTTGGGCCTAGCGGGGTCGGGGCACCGAGAGACCCAGTACTTC,CASGLGLAGSGHRETQYF
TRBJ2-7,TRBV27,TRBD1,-,TGTGCCAGCAGCCAATACAGGGGCATCTCCTACGAGCAGTACTTC,CASSQYRGISYEQYF
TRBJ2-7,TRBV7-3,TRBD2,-,TGTGCCAGCAGCTTATCGATAGCGGGGGGCCACCCGGGCGAGCAGTACTTC,CASSLSIAGGHPGEQYF
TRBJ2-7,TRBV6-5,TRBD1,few,TGTGCCACCATAACAGGGGCCGAGCAGTACTTC,CATITGAEQYF
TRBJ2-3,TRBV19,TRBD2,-,TGTGCCAGTAGGACTAGCGGGGGGAGCACAGATACGCAGTATTTT,CASRTSGGSTDTQYF
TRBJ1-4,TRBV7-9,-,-,TGTGCCAGCAGCTACAGGTCAACTAATGAAAAACTGTTTTTT,CASSYRSTNEKLFF
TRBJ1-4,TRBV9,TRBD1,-,TGTGCCAGCAGCGTAGGTAGGGGGACAGGGGGTGAAAAACTGTTTTTT,CASSVGRGTGGEKLFF
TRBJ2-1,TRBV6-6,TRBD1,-,TGTGCCAGCCTAAGACAGGGGGCCTACAATGAGCAGTTCTTC,CASLRQGAYNEQFF
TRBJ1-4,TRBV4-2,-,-,TGTGCCAGCAGCCAAGCCGCTAATGAAAAACTGTTTTTT,CASSQAANEKLFF
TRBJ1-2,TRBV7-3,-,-,TGTGCCAGCAGCTCAGGGGCCAATGGACCAGACTATGGCTACACCTTC,CASSSGANGPDYGYTF
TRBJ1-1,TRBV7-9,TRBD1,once,TGTGCCAGCAGCTTAGCAGGGGGCGCGTCTAACACTGAAGCTTTCTTT,CASSLAGGASNTEAFF
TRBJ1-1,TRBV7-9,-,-,TGTGCCAGCAGCCCATTGAACACTGAAGCTTTCTTT,CASSPLNTEAFF
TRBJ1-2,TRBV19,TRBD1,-,TGTGCCAGTAGTAGCGGGGACAGATGGGGCTATGGCTACACCTTC,CASSSGDRWGYGYTF
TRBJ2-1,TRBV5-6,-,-,TGTGCCAGCAGCCTAATTAGGGGGAATGAGCAGTTCTTC,CASSLIRGNEQFF
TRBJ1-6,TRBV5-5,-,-,TGTGCCAGCAGGCAAACCGAGGTTTCTCTAAGCGATAATTCCCCCCTCCACTTT,CASRQTEVSLSDNSPLHF
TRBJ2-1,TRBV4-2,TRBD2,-,TGTGCCAGCAGCCAAGCCGGACTAGCGGGGCCTGAGCAGTTCTTC,CASSQAGLAGPEQFF